Listed below are T cell receptor beta chains from one sample, sequenced in a study of T cell responses to AZD1222 COVID-19 vaccine. Sequencing was performed with immunoSEQ multiplex PCR; in TCRdb, only in-frame clones are kept and a portion is missing. The data contain 140,000 or so clones, around 90% of them singletons. Sample: peripheral blood, taken 28 days after the second dose of the MenACWY control vaccine. These receptors originate from an adult who received the MenACWY meningococcal vaccine as a control. The CDR3 runs from the conserved cysteine through the conserved F or W. The D gene is left open where the match is weak. Not every row has a clone size; where given, it reads once, few, many or a size class.

v_call	d_call	j_call	clone_size	cdr3_nt	cdr3_aa
TRBV7-2	TRBD1	TRBJ2-7	once	TGTGCCAGCAGCAAAGGGACAGACCTGGGATACGAGCAGTACTTC	CASSKGTDLGYEQYF
TRBV9	TRBD2	TRBJ2-7	NA	TGTGCCAGCAGCGTAAGACCGGGACTAGCCTACGAGCAGTACTTC	CASSVRPGLAYEQYF
TRBV29-1	NA	TRBJ1-1	NA	TGCAGCGTTCGCCGTGGGGTATGGTTGACTGAAGCTTTCTTT	CSVRRGVWLTEAFF
TRBV7-2	NA	TRBJ1-4	NA	TGTGCCAGCAGACCCACTCCCACTACGGAAAAACTGTTTTTT	CASRPTPTTEKLFF
TRBV16	TRBD1	TRBJ2-3	NA	TGTGCCAGCAGCCTAAAGGGACAGGGGGAGCGGTATTTT	CASSLKGQGERYF
TRBV7-2	NA	TRBJ2-5	NA	TGTGCCAGCAGCTTAGGTCGCGGAGAGACCCAGTACTTC	CASSLGRGETQYF
TRBV3-1/TRBV3-2	NA	TRBJ2-7	once	TGTGCCAGCAGCCAAGATCTTCCGGCAGGCGAGCAGTACTTC	CASSQDLPAGEQYF
TRBV4-1	NA	TRBJ2-5	NA	TGCGCCAGCAGCCAAGGCGAGGGGCTACAAGAGACCCAGTACTTC	CASSQGEGLQETQYF
TRBV7-9	NA	TRBJ1-1	NA	TGTGCCAGCGCTATTTCAGGGGCGAACACTGAAGCTTTCTTT	CASAISGANTEAFF
TRBV5-5	TRBD1	TRBJ1-1	NA	TGTGCCAGCAGCCGGACAGGCTCAGGTTTAATGAACACTGAAGCTTTCTTT	CASSRTGSGLMNTEAFF
TRBV10-1	NA	TRBJ2-1	NA	TGCGCCAGCAGTGAGCAGTCCTACAATGAGCAGTTCTTC	CASSEQSYNEQFF
TRBV6-2/TRBV6-3	TRBD2	TRBJ2-1	NA	TGTGCCAGCAGTTACTCGACTAGCGGGGGGCATGAGCAGTTCTTC	CASSYSTSGGHEQFF
TRBV9	NA	TRBJ2-7	NA	TGTGCCAGCAGCTCGAGGGACGGGAGCTCCTACGAGCAGTACTTC	CASSSRDGSSYEQYF
TRBV28	TRBD2	TRBJ2-7	NA	TGTGCCAGCGGGGAGACTAGCACCGCCTACGAGCAGTACTTC	CASGETSTAYEQYF
TRBV19	TRBD1	TRBJ2-7	once	TGTGCCAGTAGTATGAAGGGACAGGGGCCCTACGAGCAGTACTTC	CASSMKGQGPYEQYF
TRBV27	NA	TRBJ1-4	NA	TGTGCCAGCAGTCGCGACAGAGGGGCCTATGAAAAACTGTTTTTT	CASSRDRGAYEKLFF
TRBV19	TRBD2	TRBJ2-3	NA	TGTGCCAGTACGGGAGGTAGCGGGTCGACTAGCACAGATACGCAGTATTTT	CASTGGSGSTSTDTQYF
TRBV3-1/TRBV3-2	NA	TRBJ2-2	NA	TGTGCCAGCAGCCAATTATCAGGAGGGAACACCGGGGAGCTGTTTTTT	CASSQLSGGNTGELFF
TRBV9	TRBD1	TRBJ2-7	NA	TGTGCCAGCAGTAGGGGGCGCGACGAGCAGTACTTC	CASSRGRDEQYF
TRBV5-1	NA	TRBJ1-1	NA	TGCGCCAGCAGCTTGGAAGTGACAGGGAACACTGAAGCTTTCTTT	CASSLEVTGNTEAFF
TRBV7-8	TRBD2	TRBJ2-1	few	TGTGCCAGCAGCTTAGGGACTAGCGGCAATGAGCAGTTCTTC	CASSLGTSGNEQFF
TRBV5-6	NA	TRBJ1-5	NA	TGTGCCAGCAGCAACGGGGGCTACAATCAGCCCCAGCATTTT	CASSNGGYNQPQHF
TRBV2	NA	TRBJ2-2	once	TGTGCCAGCCGACATAGGACACTAGATCGGGAGCTGTTTTTT	CASRHRTLDRELFF
TRBV29-1	NA	TRBJ1-2	NA	TGCAGCGTTTCCCTCTCAAGGGAAGAGGAGGGATACCAAAAGCAGGGCTACACCTTC	CSVSLSREEEGYQKQGYTF
TRBV7-8	NA	TRBJ2-5	NA	TGTGCCAGCAGCTTAGAGGTTGGGGAGACCCAGTACTTC	CASSLEVGETQYF
TRBV6-2/TRBV6-3	TRBD2	TRBJ2-5	few	TGTGCCAGCAGTTATTCCTCACGGGACTACCTATCCCAGTACTTC	CASSYSSRDYLSQYF
TRBV13	NA	TRBJ1-4	NA	TGTGCCAGCAGAGGTACAGGGAGGCATGGTGAAAAACTGTTTTTT	CASRGTGRHGEKLFF
TRBV7-2	TRBD1	TRBJ1-4	NA	TGTGCCAGCAGCATCGGGACAGCAACTAATGAAAAACTGTTTTTT	CASSIGTATNEKLFF
TRBV9	TRBD1	TRBJ1-3	NA	TGTGCCAGCAGCACCAGACAGGGAATCTCCGGAAACACCATATATTTT	CASSTRQGISGNTIYF
TRBV3-1/TRBV3-2	NA	TRBJ2-7	NA	TGTGCCAGCAGCCCCGGGACCTCCTCCACCTACGAGCAGTACTTC	CASSPGTSSTYEQYF
TRBV18	TRBD1	TRBJ2-7	once	TGTGCCAGCTCACCAAGCGACAGGGCTCGGGAGCAGTACTTC	CASSPSDRAREQYF
TRBV7-2	NA	TRBJ1-2	NA	TGTGCCAGCAGCTTGTCGGGGGAGGGTAGCTATGGCTACACCTTC	CASSLSGEGSYGYTF
TRBV7-9	NA	TRBJ1-6	NA	TGTGCCAGCAGCTTCGGGGATATAGATAATTCACCCCTCCACTTT	CASSFGDIDNSPLHF
TRBV14	TRBD2	TRBJ2-7	NA	TGTGCCAGCAGCGGAGGCAGCGGGAGTATCCACGAGCAGTACTTC	CASSGGSGSIHEQYF
TRBV19	NA	TRBJ2-3	NA	TGTGCCAGTAGTATTGCCCTAGGACGGTCAGATACGCAGTATTTT	CASSIALGRSDTQYF
TRBV28	NA	TRBJ1-2	once	TGTGCCAGCAGTCGAGACAGGAGGGGCTACACCTTC	CASSRDRRGYTF
TRBV14	TRBD2	TRBJ2-2	NA	TGTGCCAGCAGCCCAAGACTAGCGGACACCGGGGAGCTGTTTTTT	CASSPRLADTGELFF
TRBV28	TRBD1	TRBJ1-2	NA	TGTGCCAGCAGTTTATTTGCCGGGACAGGGGCCAACTATGGCTACACCTTC	CASSLFAGTGANYGYTF
TRBV2	NA	TRBJ1-3	once	TGTGCCAGCAGAGAGGGGAGCTCTGGAAACACCATATATTTT	CASREGSSGNTIYF
TRBV7-6	TRBD2	TRBJ2-3	NA	TGTGCCAGCAGCCCACTAGCGGGAGGGCCTGGTAGGACAGATACGCAGTATTTT	CASSPLAGGPGRTDTQYF
TRBV27	NA	TRBJ1-2	NA	TGTGCCAGCAGTTTACGGGGGCGGGGTAACTATGGCTACACCTTC	CASSLRGRGNYGYTF
TRBV19	TRBD2	TRBJ2-3	NA	TGTGCCAGTAGTATAGAGTTGGGCCTAGCGGGAGGAGGTAGCACAGATACGCAGTATTTT	CASSIELGLAGGGSTDTQYF
TRBV10-1	NA	TRBJ1-5	once	TGCGCCAGCAGATCGGACAATAGCAATCAGCCCCAGCATTTT	CASRSDNSNQPQHF
TRBV2	NA	TRBJ1-2	NA	TGTGCCAGCAGTGAACGCGGAGGACGGGGAAAGGGCTACACCTTC	CASSERGGRGKGYTF
TRBV19	NA	TRBJ1-5	NA	TGTGCCAGTAGCGACAGGTTTAGCAATCAGCCCCAGCATTTT	CASSDRFSNQPQHF